This T cell receptor beta chain was captured in a study of blood T cell repertoires in COVID-19 (dated by TCRdb to the early 2020s). As for the study more broadly: Collaborator samples came from the United States, Italy and Spain and covered acute and convalescent phases of COVID-19. The samples were drawn from two sources: the first 160 participants of the ongoing ImmuneRACE study, and 1,000 to 1,500 subjects contributed by 6 global collaborators. Sample metadata almost always included a de-identified subject ID, COVID-19 status, age in years and sex. The prospective study material was composed of cDNA or gDNA derived from T cells, B-cell-depleted T cells, or PBMCs. Deeply sampled blood TCRbeta repertoires from subjects exposed to, actively infected with, or recovered from COVID-19 were included in the dataset. The repertoires were made available in a free public database intended to serve as a resource for research on the immune response to SARS-CoV-2. Where available, HLA class I and class II types were taken from metadata supplied by the sample provider and were not determined by assay-based typing. Points the paper makes about the study in general: Clinical and demographic metadata were provided uncurated, with the amount varying by source and participant.

As concerns this clone: There is no known antigen for this receptor. No quality values exist for individual bases; no much larger clone is one base distant.

TCRbeta CDR3 regions were amplified from genomic DNA by means of the immunoSEQ Assay, a bias-controlled multiplex PCR. For the original study's pipeline: The number of nucleated cells in each sample was estimated from the amplification of reference gene primers within the assay. Sequence reads were collapsed and filtered to measure the absolute abundance of every unique TCRbeta CDR3 rearrangement. For each sample, productive Simpson clonality was calculated by taking the square root of Simpson's diversity index across productive rearrangements. TCRdb retrieved this table from immuneACCESS and kept in-frame rearrangements only. Not all clones are present; in checked studies, unresolved V genes account for under half, and no reason is known for the remainder. V, J and clone size reflect that table, while D and trimming were determined from the DNA. The sample contains about 430,000 clones, approximately 91% of them found a single time. About 1.4% of the sample goes to the ten largest clones.

Enrolling through a virtual design, the prospective study's participants ranged in age from roughly 18 to 95 years and lived across 24 United States geographic areas. In the prospective study, cohorts were assigned on the basis of participant-reported clinical history obtained from a screening survey and a study questionnaire. A participant counted as exposed if, within 2 weeks of entering the study, that participant had been in contact with someone who had a PCR-confirmed or clinician-diagnosed COVID-19 case. Mobile phlebotomists in the prospective study collected whole blood, serum and a nasopharyngeal or oropharyngeal swab from every participant. Participants in the prospective study had the option to provide additional blood draws and questionnaires over a roughly 2-month period. Blood samples from the prospective study were shipped frozen or at room temperature prior to DNA extraction. Material for sequencing was PBMCs or T cells enriched from blood (not recorded which). This TCR derives from a young woman who had been exposed to COVID-19.

The CDR3 sequence is CASSPLGETQYF. The nucleotide sequence reads TGTGCCAGTAGTCCCCTCGGGGAGACCCAGTACTTC. Recombination linked TRBV19 to TRBJ2-5; the D gene is not confidently resolved. Measured from the cysteine to the phenylalanine, the CDR3 is 12 residues long. The entry retains the CDR3 DNA only, 36 bases that are in frame from base 1. The germline V gene encodes CDR1 LNHDA and CDR2 SQIVND (reference sequence). V is clipped by 5 bases and J by 5 bases, and the sequence between their germline boundaries is 9 bases long.